Each of the 16 T cell receptor beta chains below was sequenced from the same sample in a study of cytomegalovirus exposure and HLA in healthy donors. In the PCR, 60 Vbeta and 13 Jbeta primers were used. Using immunoSEQ multiplex PCR, the repertoire was profiled, and TCRdb retains in-frame clones only, with some absent. The sample carries tens of thousands of clones, around 67% recorded once. The specimen was PBMCs. The receptor set was obtained from a woman aged 45-59 years in good health and CMV-seropositive.

CDR3 in DNA: TGCGCCAGCAGCGTCGGGACAGGGGGCCACGAGCAGTACTTC. Its protein product is CASSVGTGGHEQYF. V usage is TRBV5-1 and J usage is TRBJ2-7; 12 bases line up with TRBD1. This CDR3 contains 14 residues. Germline V gene data show CDR1 as SGHRS and CDR2 as YFSETQ. The ends lost 4 bases at V and 5 bases at J; junction bases unmatched: 4.

J is TRBJ1-5 and V is TRBV5-8; 7 positions agree with TRBD1. Germline V lookup: CDR1 SGHTS, CDR2 YDEGEE. The CDR3 runs to 15 residues. V was clipped by 9 bases and J by 2 bases; unmatched bases: 11. The CDR3 nucleotides read TGTGCCACAGGGGGAAGGAGTTATGGCAATCAGCCCCAGCATTTT. It is translated as CATGGRSYGNQPQHF.

In this sample, this clone turned up once. The chain couples TRBV6-4 to TRBJ2-2, with D possibly matching TRBD1 (5 bases). The V end was cut by 5 bases, the J end by 5 bases, with 6 bases between. CDR3 length equals 12 residues. Germline V gives CDR1 MRHNA, CDR2 SNTAGT. CDR3 amino acids: CASSNRTGELFF. The CDR3 bases are TGTGCCAGCAGTAACAGGACCGGGGAGCTGTTTTTT.

The chain recombines TRBV29-1 with TRBJ1-2; tentative D call: TRBD1 (5 bases). V lost 5 bases and J lost 3, with 13 bases in between. Germline values: CDR1 SQVTM, CDR2 ANQGSEA. The CDR3 extends over 13 amino acids. CDR3 nucleotides: TGCAGCGTTTTCTTGGGGGGGGACTATGGCTACACCTTC. It encodes CSVFLGGDYGYTF. Based on the CDR3 plus reference TRBV29-1 and TRBJ1-2, the full variable domain is SAVISQKPSRDICQRGTSLTIQCQVDSQVTMMFWYRQQPGQSLTLIATANQGSEATYESGFVIDKFPISRPNLTFSTLTVSNMSPEDSSIYLCSVFLGGDYGYTFGSGTRLTVV.

This chain connects TRBV28 to TRBJ2-7; 8 nucleotides agree with TRBD2. The ends lost 3 bases at V and 5 bases at J; junction bases unmatched: 6. Germline V gene sequence: CDR1 MDHEN, CDR2 SYDVKM. This CDR3 has 14 residues. The DNA for the CDR3 is TGTGCCAGCAGTTTCCAGAGCGGGAGCCACGAGCAGTACTTC. This sequence encodes CASSFQSGSHEQYF.

CDR3 protein: CASSQHRGDNEKLFF. CDR3 nucleotide sequence: TGCGCCAGCAGCCAGCACAGGGGGGACAATGAAAAACTGTTTTTT. The genes are TRBV4-3 and TRBJ1-4, with 8 bases fitting TRBD1. This CDR3 has 15 residues. The J segment lost 5 bases and the V segment lost 3 bases, leaving 5 bases of the junction unmatched. Germline assignment: CDR1 LGHNA and CDR2 YSLEER.

The chain carries TRBV10-2 and TRBJ2-3; 7 nucleotides align to TRBD1. V lost 10 bases to trimming and J lost 2 bases; unmatched junction nucleotides: 6. Germline V lookup: CDR1 WSHSY, CDR2 SAAADI. The CDR3 extends over 13 amino acids. Written as DNA, the CDR3 is TGCGCCACCGGGACAGTGACCACAGATACGCAGTATTTT. As protein: CATGTVTTDTQYF.

This clone has just a few counts. The chain joins TRBV5-5 to TRBJ1-2; D is perhaps TRBD1 (5 bases). V was clipped by 3 bases and J by 0 bases, with 24 bases between them. The CDR3 loop spans 19 amino acids. Germline values: CDR1 SGHKS, CDR2 YYEKEE (reference sequence). The CDR3 loop is CASSSHRDFQSPANYGYTF. The CDR3 DNA follows: TGTGCCAGCAGCTCGCACCGGGACTTCCAATCCCCGGCTAACTATGGCTACACCTTC.

This clone was counted a few times. The chain recombines TRBV4-1 with TRBJ2-5; 8 positions match TRBD2. This CDR3 has 19 amino acids. J gave up 3 bases and V 2 bases, and 17 bases lay outside the gene matches. Per germline, CDR1 MGHRA and CDR2 YSYEKL. CDR3 protein: CASSQPNRGGTSAEETQYF. For the CDR3, the DNA is TGCGCCAGCAGCCAACCGAACCGGGGGGGTACTAGCGCAGAAGAGACCCAGTACTTC.

This chain connects TRBV7-3 to TRBJ2-7; 7 bases agree with TRBD1. V trimming: 5 bases; J trimming: 6 bases; junction bases outside the gene matches: 7. Germline-derived CDR1 and CDR2 are SGHTA and FQGTGA. CDR3 length: 13 residues. CDR3 bases: TGTGCCAGCAGCCCCGCGGCAGGGGGCGAGCAGTACTTC. Translating it yields CASSPAAGGEQYF.

The rearrangement uses TRBV27 and TRBJ1-3; no reliable D call. The germline gives CDR1 MNHEY, CDR2 SMNVEV (reference sequence). V dropped 2 bases and J dropped 2 bases, with 10 bases sitting between them. The CDR3 covers 15 residues. CDR3 sequence reads: CASSLVAGTGNTIYF. The CDR3 nucleotides read TGTGCCAGCAGTTTAGTGGCGGGGACTGGAAACACCATATATTTT.

V usage is TRBV15 and J usage is TRBJ1-5, with 8 bases fitting TRBD1. V shed 1 base and J 4 bases; nucleotides not matched to a gene: 6. Germline values: CDR1 LNHNV, CDR2 YYDKDF (reference sequence). The CDR3 covers 16 residues. CDR3 in amino acids: CATSRVGQGPNQPQHF. The CDR3 region has the DNA TGTGCCACCAGCAGAGTCGGACAGGGACCAAATCAGCCCCAGCATTTT.

The rearrangement uses TRBV7-2 and TRBJ2-1, with 7 positions matching TRBD2. This CDR3 has 16 residues. V shed 0 bases and J 7 bases; nucleotides not matched to a gene: 9. Germline loops: CDR1 SGHTA, CDR2 FQGNSA. Here the CDR3 reads CASSLAGLAVSNEQFF. The CDR3 nucleotides are TGTGCCAGCAGCTTAGCTGGGCTAGCGGTTTCTAATGAGCAGTTCTTC.

Only a few counts were recorded for this clone. The chain couples TRBV6-4 to TRBJ2-1; 7 bases line up with TRBD2. Germline CDR1 and CDR2: MRHNA and SNTAGT. Trimming cost V 5 bases and J 2 bases; bases outside gene matches: 9. This CDR3 region has 16 residues. The CDR3 region is CASSKNPSGTYNEQFF. Here the CDR3 DNA reads TGTGCCAGCAGTAAAAATCCTAGCGGTACCTACAATGAGCAGTTCTTC.

The chain employs TRBV5-1 and TRBJ1-1; the D gene is possibly TRBD1 (6 bases). Germline-derived CDR1 and CDR2 are SGHRS and YFSETQ. V was cut by 4 bases and J by 5 bases, with 18 bases left in between. This CDR3 is built from 15 residues. CDR3 amino acids: CASSLKTQGRTEAFF. The CDR3 nucleotides are TGCGCCAGCAGCCTTAAAACACAGGGTCGGACTGAAGCTTTCTTT.

This clone was observed a single time. The CDR3 loop reads CASSSTGSGNTIYF. CDR3 nucleotide sequence: TGTGCCAGCAGTTCCACAGGGAGTGGAAACACCATATATTTT. J is TRBJ1-3 and V is TRBV28, with D perhaps TRBD1 (6 bases). V lost 4 bases and J lost 3, with 10 bases in between. The V gene's germline CDR1 is MDHEN and CDR2 SYDVKM. The CDR3 contains 14 residues.